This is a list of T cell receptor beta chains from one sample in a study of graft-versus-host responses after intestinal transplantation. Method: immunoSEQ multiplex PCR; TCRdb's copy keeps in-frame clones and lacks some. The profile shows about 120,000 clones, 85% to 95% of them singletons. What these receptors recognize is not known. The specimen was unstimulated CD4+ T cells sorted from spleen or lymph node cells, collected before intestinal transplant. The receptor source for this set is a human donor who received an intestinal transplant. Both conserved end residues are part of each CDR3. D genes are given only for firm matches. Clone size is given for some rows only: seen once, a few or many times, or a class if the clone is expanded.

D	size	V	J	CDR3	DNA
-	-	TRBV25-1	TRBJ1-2	CASSDRVGYTF	TGTGCCAGCAGTGACAGGGTTGGCTACACCTTC
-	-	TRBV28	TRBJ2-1	CASSLAGKYNEQFF	TGTGCCAGCAGTTTGGCGGGGAAATACAATGAGCAGTTCTTC
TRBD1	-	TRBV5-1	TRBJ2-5	CASRTGYRGRQETQYF	TGCGCCAGTCGGACAGGATACAGGGGACGGCAAGAGACCCAGTACTTC
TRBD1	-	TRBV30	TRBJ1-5	CAWRDRGQGENQPQHF	TGTGCCTGGAGGGATCGGGGACAGGGGGAGAATCAGCCCCAGCATTTT
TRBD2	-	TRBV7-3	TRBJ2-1	CASSLVKGTSGANEQFF	TGTGCCAGCAGCTTAGTCAAAGGGACTAGCGGGGCAAATGAGCAGTTCTTC
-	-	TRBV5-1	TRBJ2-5	CASSPTWLETQYF	TGCGCCAGCAGCCCCACATGGTTGGAGACCCAGTACTTC
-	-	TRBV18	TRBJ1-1	CASSPRSSNTEAFF	TGTGCCAGCTCCCCGCGAAGTTCGAACACTGAAGCTTTCTTT
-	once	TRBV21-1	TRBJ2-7	CASSNIETPRTSGNYEQYF	TGTGCCAGCAGCAATATCGAAACTCCGAGGACTAGCGGTAACTACGAGCAGTACTTC
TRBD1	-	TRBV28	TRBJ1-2	CASNLSGGVTPYTF	TGTGCCAGCAACCTGTCAGGGGGCGTAACTCCCTACACCTTC
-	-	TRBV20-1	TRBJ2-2	CSAARQLELFF	TGCAGTGCCGCACGGCAGTTGGAGCTGTTTTTT
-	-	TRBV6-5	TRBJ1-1	CASSRKQNTEAFF	TGTGCCAGCAGCCGTAAACAGAACACTGAAGCTTTCTTT
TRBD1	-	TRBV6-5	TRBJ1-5	CASSYRRGHQPQHF	TGTGCCAGCAGTTACCGCAGGGGGCATCAGCCCCAGCATTTT
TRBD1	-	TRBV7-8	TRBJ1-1	CASSFLTGIMNTEAFF	TGTGCCAGCAGCTTCCTGACAGGGATAATGAACACTGAAGCTTTCTTT
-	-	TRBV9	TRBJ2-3	CASSVGGSLDTQYF	TGTGCCAGCAGCGTAGGAGGGAGCTTGGATACGCAGTATTTT
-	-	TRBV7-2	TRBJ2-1	CASSFQGSNEQFF	TGTGCCAGCAGCTTTCAGGGTAGCAATGAGCAGTTCTTC
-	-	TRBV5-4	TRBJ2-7	CASSFDFSHEQYF	TGTGCCAGCAGCTTTGACTTTTCCCACGAGCAGTACTTC
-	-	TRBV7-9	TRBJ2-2	CASSQRGPPRLYTGELFF	TGTGCCAGCAGCCAAAGGGGCCCGCCCCGGCTATACACCGGGGAGCTGTTTTTT
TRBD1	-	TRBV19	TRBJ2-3	CASSGTGRDTQYF	TGTGCCAGTAGTGGGACAGGGAGAGATACGCAGTATTTT
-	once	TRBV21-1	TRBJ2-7	CASSETVLAASYEQYF	TGTGCCAGCAGCGAGACTGTCTTAGCTGCCTCCTACGAGCAGTACTTC
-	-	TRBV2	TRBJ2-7	CASSVTFSYEQYF	TGTGCCAGCAGTGTCACTTTCTCCTACGAGCAGTACTTC
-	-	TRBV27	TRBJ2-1	CASSFLGGTAYNEQFF	TGTGCCAGCAGTTTTCTGGGCGGGACCGCCTACAATGAGCAGTTCTTC
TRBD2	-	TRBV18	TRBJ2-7	CASSPRALAGGLGEQYF	TGTGCCAGCTCACCACGAGCTCTAGCGGGAGGATTGGGTGAGCAGTACTTC
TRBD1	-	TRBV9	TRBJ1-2	CASSMTTGVIEGYTF	TGTGCCAGCAGCATGACGACAGGGGTGATAGAGGGCTACACCTTC